This TCR beta chain is drawn from a study of identical twins (dated by TCRdb to about 2016). Notes on the research overall: The study deep-sequenced TCR alpha and beta repertoires from monozygotic twins, unrelated adults of various ages and cord blood to test whether fetal clonotypes persist. To rule out contamination, replicate twin experiments were performed at different times with different library preparation protocols.

This clonotype was recorded many times. Its cognate antigen has yet to be identified. No base quality values were provided; no much bigger clone lies one nucleotide off. The paper as a whole reports these results and caveats: Out-of-frame TCR alpha sequences shared between twins showed an excess of low generation-probability sequences compared with coincidental sharing between unrelated individuals. Abundant cord blood beta clonotypes carried fewer insertions; young adult naive repertoires showed a weaker similar trend, while memory repertoires showed none. In beta out-of-frame sequences, excess twin sharing was weaker, because having fewer shared sequences lowered the signal-to-noise ratio. In monozygotic twins, out-of-frame TCR alpha sharing was systematically underestimated by recombination models, although the models agreed with sharing between unrelated individuals. Because the same donors could not be followed over many years, conclusions were based on cross-sectional statistical analysis. Zero-insertion analyses could be partly confounded by invariant T cells such as MAIT and iNKT, though diverse VJ usage argued against such confounding for most clonotypes.

The library was produced with 5' RACE. The sequencing machine was an Illumina HiSeq 2000. Template switching introduced a universal primer binding site; the final cDNA contained a unique molecular identifier, enabling accurate counting of TCR cDNA molecules. Specific primers in the conserved constant-segment region were used to synthesize first-strand cDNA for TCR alpha and beta chains. To control for contamination, every cDNA library carried two barcodes: a SMART-Mk sample barcode plus Illumina barcodes. Two successive PCR steps introduced TruSeq adapter sequences along with Illumina sample barcodes. TCR alpha and beta cDNA libraries were sequenced on the Illumina HiSeq platform with custom primers. The study's own analysis went as follows. Unique molecular identifiers were extracted from raw reads with MiGEC, and CDR3 positions were determined with MiXCR. Recombination models were inferred per individual with the repgenHMM and IGoR tools using an EM algorithm. The tcR package in R was used for shared clonotype analysis, with sharing normalized by the product of cloneset sizes. To study raw recombination free of thymic and clonal selection effects, out-of-frame nonproductive sequences were analyzed. Using fastp at Q25 and MiXCR, TCRdb reprocessed the public reads and kept productive beta chains. Duplicate CDR3 protein sequences are folded into a single record with the most common DNA and genes. TCRdb, not the original authors, processed these V and J calls. This sample is represented by a few hundred thousand distinct CDR3 sequences; around 9.6% of them were singletons. The ten largest make up around 3.1% of the sample.

Every donor was a healthy Caucasian. The twin cohort comprised three pairs of female monozygotic twins, all aged roughly 18 to 30 years. The RNA used for TCR libraries was isolated from peripheral blood mononuclear cells. These same records also appear under a second study, on yellow fever vaccine responses in identical twins. That second publication adds: According to the authors, the vaccine-induced T cell response in identical twins seemed to be partly convergent and partly specific to each individual. Focusing on identical twins, the study followed the T cell clones that responded to the vaccine, and did so with precision.

Sequenced sample: PBMCs. The clonotype was recovered from a woman between 18 and 30 years old in good health.

CDR3 reads: CASSQATLYANTGELFF. The bases read TGTGCCAGCAGCCAAGCGACGTTATACGCGAACACCGGGGAGCTGTTTTTT. The chain is assembled from TRBV4-2 and TRBJ2-2; a confident D gene designation cannot be given. CDR1 LGHNA and CDR2 YNFKEQ were looked up in the germline V gene. V was cut back by 1 base and J by 0 bases, leaving a gap of 12 bases between them. The CDR3 runs 17 amino acids, cysteine and phenylalanine included. Left in the record is the CDR3 DNA by itself, 51 bases read in frame from the first base.